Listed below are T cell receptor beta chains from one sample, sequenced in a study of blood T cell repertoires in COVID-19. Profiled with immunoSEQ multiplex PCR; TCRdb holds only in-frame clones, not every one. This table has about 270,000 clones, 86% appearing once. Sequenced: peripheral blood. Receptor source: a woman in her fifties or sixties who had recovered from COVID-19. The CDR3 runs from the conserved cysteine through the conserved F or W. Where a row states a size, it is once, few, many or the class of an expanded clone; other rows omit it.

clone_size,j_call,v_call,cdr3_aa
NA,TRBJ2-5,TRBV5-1,CASSPRRGRGETQYF
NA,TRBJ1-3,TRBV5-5,CASSLSWGRPAGNTIYF
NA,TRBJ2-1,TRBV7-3,CASSLTLGGYNEQFF
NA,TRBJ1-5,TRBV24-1,CATSEAGQGKPQHF
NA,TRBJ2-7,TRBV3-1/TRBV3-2,CASSQGRSLGYF
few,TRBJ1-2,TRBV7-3,CASSLDYRNYGYTF
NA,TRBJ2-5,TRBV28,CASRWRRGETQYF
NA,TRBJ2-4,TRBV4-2,CASSQVQAFAKNIQYF
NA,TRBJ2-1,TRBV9,CASSTPPLYEQFF
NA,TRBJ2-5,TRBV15,CATSRAGLAGKETQYF
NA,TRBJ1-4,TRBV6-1,CASSEAGAGPPKSF
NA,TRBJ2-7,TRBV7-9,CASSSGGRERSYEQYF
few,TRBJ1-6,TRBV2,CASSVYRVNSPLHF
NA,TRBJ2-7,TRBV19,CASSSQTSGAYEQYF
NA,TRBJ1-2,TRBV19,CASSTLTEGGGYTF